This T cell receptor (beta chain) was profiled in a study of T cell responses to AZD1222 COVID-19 vaccine. Study-level background: Second-dose timings of about 4 or about 12 weeks were pooled.

A remark on this clone: Its antigen is undetermined.

The trim removed 7 bases at V and 4 bases at J, leaving 5 bases unmatched. This CDR3 contains 15 residues. CDR1 is MNHEY and CDR2 is SVGAGI in the germline V gene. Whole-study results and caveats: Variant regions that are unmutated are reportedly the target of nearly half of spike-specific TCRs. White British donors predominated, females outnumbered males, and clonal diversity was possibly underestimated.

Sequencing used immunoSEQ multiplex PCR; TCRdb keeps in-frame clones, though not all of them. Of some 130,000 clones in the sample, 90% to 95% were seen once. The chain couples TRBV6-5 to TRBJ2-3, with TRBD2 matching over 13 bases. The sequence was obtained from an adult in good health. The sample here was peripheral blood, taken on day 0 of AZD1222 vaccination. The CDR3 DNA reads as TGTGCCAGCAAGAGGACTAGCGGGGGCTCAGATACGCAGTATTTT. It is translated as CASKRTSGGSDTQYF.